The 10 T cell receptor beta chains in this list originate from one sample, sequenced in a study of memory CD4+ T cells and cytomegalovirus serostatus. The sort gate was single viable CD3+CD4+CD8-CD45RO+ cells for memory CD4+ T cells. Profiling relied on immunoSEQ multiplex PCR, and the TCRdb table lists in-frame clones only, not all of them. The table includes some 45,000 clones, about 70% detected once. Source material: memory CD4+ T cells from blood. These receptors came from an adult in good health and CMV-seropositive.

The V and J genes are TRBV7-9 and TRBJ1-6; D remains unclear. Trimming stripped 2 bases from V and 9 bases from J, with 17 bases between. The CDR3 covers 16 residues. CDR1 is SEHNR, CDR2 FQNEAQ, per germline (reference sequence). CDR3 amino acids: CASSLSSPTWISPLHF. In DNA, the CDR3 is TGTGCCAGCAGCTTAAGTTCCCCGACATGGATTTCACCCCTCCACTTT.

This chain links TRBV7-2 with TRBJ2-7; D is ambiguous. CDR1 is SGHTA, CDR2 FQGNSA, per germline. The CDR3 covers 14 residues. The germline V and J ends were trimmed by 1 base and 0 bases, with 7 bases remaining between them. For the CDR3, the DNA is TGTGCCAGCAGCTTAGGGCACAGCTCCTACGAGCAGTACTTC. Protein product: CASSLGHSSYEQYF.

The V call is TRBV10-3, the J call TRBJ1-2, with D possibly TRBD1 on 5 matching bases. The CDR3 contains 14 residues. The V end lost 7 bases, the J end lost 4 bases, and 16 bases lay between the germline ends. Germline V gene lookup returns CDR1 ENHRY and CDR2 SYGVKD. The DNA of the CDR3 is TGTGCCATCATTCCCCACGGGGGGAGCTATGGCTACACCTTC. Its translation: CAIIPHGGSYGYTF.

The DNA for the CDR3 is TGTGCCAGTAGTGCAGTCCCGGGGGAATACACTGAAGCTTTCTTT. It yields the protein CASSAVPGEYTEAFF. The chain joins TRBV19 to TRBJ1-1; weak D call: TRBD1 (5 bases). Per germline, CDR1 LNHDA and CDR2 SQIVND (reference sequence). The V and J ends lost 5 bases and 3 bases respectively, with 16 bases between them. This CDR3 contains 15 residues.

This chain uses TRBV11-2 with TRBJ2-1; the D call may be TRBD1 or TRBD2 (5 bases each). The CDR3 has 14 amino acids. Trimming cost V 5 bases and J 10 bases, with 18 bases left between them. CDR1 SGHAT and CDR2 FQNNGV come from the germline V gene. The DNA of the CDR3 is TGTGCCAGCAGCGAGGGTCGTGGGGACCCAGAGCAGTTCTTC. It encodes CASSEGRGDPEQFF.

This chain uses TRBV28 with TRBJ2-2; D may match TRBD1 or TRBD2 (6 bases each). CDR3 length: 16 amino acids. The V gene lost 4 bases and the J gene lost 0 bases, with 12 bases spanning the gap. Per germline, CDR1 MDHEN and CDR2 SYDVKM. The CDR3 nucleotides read TGTGCCAGCAGTTCATCGGGGGCCCCGAACACCGGGGAGCTGTTTTTT. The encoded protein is CASSSSGAPNTGELFF.

The CDR3 region has the DNA TGTGCCAGCAGCTTAGGGCTTGGGCCCGGGGAGCTGTTTTTT. It specifies CASSLGLGPGELFF. The chain links TRBV7-3 to TRBJ2-2; no clear D gene. Trimming took 2 bases from V and 6 from J, leaving 10 bases between them. This CDR3 contains 14 residues. Germline assignment: CDR1 SGHTA and CDR2 FQGTGA.

In nucleotides, the CDR3 is TGTGCCAGCAGCTTAGGGGAGTTCCGGGAGCTGTTTTTT. It codes for CASSLGEFRELFF. V is TRBV7-9 and J is TRBJ2-2; maybe TRBD2 (5 bases). The V gene lost 1 base and the J gene lost 9 bases, with 9 bases spanning the gap. CDR1 SEHNR and CDR2 FQNEAQ come from the germline V gene (reference sequence). CDR3 length: 13 amino acids.

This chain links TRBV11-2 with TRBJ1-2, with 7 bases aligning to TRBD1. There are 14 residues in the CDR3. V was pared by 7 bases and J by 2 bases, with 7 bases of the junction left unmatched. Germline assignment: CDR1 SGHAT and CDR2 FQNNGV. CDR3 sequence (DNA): TGTGCCAGCACCCTACAGGGGATGAACTATGGCTACACCTTC. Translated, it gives CASTLQGMNYGYTF.

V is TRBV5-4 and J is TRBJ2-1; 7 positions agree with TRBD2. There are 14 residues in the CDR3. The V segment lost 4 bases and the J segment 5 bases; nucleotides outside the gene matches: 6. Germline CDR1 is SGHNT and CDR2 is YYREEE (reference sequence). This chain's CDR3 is CASSGTKEDNEQFF. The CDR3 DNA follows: TGTGCCAGCAGCGGGACTAAGGAGGACAATGAGCAGTTCTTC.